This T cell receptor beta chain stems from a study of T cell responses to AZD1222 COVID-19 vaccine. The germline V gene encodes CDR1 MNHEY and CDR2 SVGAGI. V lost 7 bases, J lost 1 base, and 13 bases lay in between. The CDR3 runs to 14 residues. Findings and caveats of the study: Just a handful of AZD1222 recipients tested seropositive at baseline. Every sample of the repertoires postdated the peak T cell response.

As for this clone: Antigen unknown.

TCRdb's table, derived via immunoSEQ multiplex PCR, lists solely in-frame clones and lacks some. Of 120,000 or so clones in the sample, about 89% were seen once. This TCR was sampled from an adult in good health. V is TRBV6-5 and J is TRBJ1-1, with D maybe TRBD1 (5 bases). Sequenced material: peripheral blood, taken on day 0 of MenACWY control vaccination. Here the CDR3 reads CASTDSTKNTEAFF. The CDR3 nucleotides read TGTGCCAGCACAGACAGCACAAAGAACACTGAAGCTTTCTTT.